This entry concerns a single T cell receptor (beta chain). The entry originates in a study of T cell responses to AZD1222 COVID-19 vaccine. Sequenced by immunoSEQ multiplex PCR; TCRdb stores in-frame clones only, minus some. The sample includes about 180,000 clones, over 85% of them seen just once. The sample consisted of peripheral blood, taken 28 days after the second dose of the MenACWY control vaccine. This TCR derives from an adult who received the MenACWY meningococcal vaccine as a control.

The CDR3 nucleotides read TGTGCCAGCAGGCGACAGGGTGTGGATGAAAAACTGTTTTTT. The encoded protein is CASRRQGVDEKLFF. V gene TRBV3-1 (or the pseudogene TRBV3-2) combines with J gene TRBJ1-4, with 7 bases lining up with TRBD1. Germline loops: CDR1 LGHDT, CDR2 YNNKEL (reference sequence). With V trimmed by 6 bases and J by 6 bases, 7 bases remained unmatched. CDR3 length: 14 amino acids.